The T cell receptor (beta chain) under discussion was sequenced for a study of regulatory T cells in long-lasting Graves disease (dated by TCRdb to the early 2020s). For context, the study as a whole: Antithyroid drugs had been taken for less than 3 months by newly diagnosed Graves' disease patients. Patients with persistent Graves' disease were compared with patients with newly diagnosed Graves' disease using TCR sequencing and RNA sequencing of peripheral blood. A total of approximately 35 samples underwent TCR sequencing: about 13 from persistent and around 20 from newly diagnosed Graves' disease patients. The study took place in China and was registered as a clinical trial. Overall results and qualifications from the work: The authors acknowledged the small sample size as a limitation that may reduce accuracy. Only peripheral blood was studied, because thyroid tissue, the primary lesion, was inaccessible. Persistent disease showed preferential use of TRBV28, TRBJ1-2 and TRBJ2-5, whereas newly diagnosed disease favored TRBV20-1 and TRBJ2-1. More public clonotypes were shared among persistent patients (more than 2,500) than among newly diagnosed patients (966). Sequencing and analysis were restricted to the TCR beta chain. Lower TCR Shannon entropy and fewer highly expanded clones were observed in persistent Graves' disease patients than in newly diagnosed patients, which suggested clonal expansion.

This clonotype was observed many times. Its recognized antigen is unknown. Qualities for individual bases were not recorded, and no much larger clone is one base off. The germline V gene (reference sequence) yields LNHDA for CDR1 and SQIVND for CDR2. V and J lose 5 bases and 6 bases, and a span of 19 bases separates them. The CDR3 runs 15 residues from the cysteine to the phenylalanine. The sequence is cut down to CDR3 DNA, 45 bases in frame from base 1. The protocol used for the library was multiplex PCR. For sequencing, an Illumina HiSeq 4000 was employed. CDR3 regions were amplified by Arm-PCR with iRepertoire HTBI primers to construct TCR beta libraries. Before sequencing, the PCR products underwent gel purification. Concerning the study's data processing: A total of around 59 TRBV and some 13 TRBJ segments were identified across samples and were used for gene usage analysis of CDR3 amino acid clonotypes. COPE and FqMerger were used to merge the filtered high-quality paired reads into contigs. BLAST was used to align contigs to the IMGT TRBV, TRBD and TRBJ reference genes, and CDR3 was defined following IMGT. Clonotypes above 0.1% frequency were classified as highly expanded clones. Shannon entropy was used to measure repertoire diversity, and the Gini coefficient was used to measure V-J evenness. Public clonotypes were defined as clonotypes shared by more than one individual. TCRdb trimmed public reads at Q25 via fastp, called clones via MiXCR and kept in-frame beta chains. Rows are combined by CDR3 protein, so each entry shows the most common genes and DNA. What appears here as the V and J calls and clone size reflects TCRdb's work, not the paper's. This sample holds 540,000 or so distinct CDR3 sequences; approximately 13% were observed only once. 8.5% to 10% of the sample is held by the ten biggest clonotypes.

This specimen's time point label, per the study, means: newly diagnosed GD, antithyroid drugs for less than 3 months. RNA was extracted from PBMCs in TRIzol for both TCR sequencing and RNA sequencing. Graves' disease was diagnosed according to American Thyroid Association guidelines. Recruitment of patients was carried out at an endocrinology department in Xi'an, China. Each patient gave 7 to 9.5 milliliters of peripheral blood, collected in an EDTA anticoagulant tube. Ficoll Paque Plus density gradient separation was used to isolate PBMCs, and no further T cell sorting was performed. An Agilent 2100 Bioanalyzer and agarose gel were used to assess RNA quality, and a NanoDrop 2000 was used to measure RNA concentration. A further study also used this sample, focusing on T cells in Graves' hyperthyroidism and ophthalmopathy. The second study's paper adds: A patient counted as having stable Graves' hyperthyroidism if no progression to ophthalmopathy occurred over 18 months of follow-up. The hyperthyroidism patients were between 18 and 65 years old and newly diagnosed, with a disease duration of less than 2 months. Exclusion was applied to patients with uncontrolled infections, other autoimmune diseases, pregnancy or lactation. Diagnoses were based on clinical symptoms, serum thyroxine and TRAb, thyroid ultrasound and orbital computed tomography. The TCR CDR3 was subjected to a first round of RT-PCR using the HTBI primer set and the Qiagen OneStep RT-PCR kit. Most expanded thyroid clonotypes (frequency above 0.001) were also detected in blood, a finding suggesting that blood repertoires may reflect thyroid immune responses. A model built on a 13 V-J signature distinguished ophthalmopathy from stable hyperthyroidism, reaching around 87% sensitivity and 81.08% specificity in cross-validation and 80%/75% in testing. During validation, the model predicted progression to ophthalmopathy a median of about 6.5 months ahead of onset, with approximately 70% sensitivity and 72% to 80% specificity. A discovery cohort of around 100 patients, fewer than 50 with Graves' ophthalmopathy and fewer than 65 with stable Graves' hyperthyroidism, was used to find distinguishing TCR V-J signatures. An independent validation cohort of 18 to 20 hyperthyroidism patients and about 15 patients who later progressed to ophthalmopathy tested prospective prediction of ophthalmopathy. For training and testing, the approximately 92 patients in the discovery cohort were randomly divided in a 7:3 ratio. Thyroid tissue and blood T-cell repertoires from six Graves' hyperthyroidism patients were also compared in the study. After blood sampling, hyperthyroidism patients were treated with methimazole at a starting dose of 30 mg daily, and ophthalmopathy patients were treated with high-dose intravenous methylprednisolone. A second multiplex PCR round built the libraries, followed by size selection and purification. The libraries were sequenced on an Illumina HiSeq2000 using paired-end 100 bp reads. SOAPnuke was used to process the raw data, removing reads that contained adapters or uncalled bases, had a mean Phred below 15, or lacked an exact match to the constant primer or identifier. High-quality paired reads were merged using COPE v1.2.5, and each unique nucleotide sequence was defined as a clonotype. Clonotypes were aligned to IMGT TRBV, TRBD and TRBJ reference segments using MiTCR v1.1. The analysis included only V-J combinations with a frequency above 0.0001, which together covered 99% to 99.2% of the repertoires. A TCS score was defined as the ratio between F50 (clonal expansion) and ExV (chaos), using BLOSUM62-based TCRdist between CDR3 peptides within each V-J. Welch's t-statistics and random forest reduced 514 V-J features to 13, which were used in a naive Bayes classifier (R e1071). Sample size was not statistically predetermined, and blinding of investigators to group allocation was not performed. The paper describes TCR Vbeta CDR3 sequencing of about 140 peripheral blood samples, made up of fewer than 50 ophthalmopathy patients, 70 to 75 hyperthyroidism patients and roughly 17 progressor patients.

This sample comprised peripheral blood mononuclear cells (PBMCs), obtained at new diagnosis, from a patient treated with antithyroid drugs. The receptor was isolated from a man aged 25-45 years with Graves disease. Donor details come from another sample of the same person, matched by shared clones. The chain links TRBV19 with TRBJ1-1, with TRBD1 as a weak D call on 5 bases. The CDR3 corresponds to CASSSETVWGPEAFF. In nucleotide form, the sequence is TGTGCCAGTAGTTCAGAGACAGTTTGGGGACCTGAAGCTTTCTTT.